Sequencing of this T cell receptor beta chain was carried out in a study of blood T cell repertoires in COVID-19. The CDR3 spans 17 residues. J was trimmed by 4 bases and V by 1 base; bases with no gene match: 8. Germline V gene sequence: CDR1 SGHDT, CDR2 YYEEEE. The table came from immunoSEQ multiplex PCR; TCRdb's copy has only in-frame clones and leaves some out. Of approximately 97,000 clones listed, about 85% are singletons. This clone was detected once. This rearrangement joins TRBV5-6 to TRBJ2-5; 12 bases align to TRBD2. The receptor comes from a man aged 80 or over with acute or convalescent COVID-19. Input material: peripheral blood. The CDR3: CASSLPSGRAFGETQYF. Written as DNA, the CDR3 is TGTGCCAGCAGCTTGCCTAGCGGGAGGGCCTTTGGAGAGACCCAGTACTTC.